This TCR beta chain was sequenced during a study of brain T cells in children with intractable seizures. Notes on the study in general: Pre- and post-surgery blood differed in depth, so pre-surgery absences may be undersampling.

As to time point: blood from clinic visit 5 months post-surgery; TSC patient then seizure free. Patients received at least one anti-epileptic drug before surgery. On this clone: Its antigen remains unidentified.

The CDR3 covers 15 residues. V lost 5 bases, J lost 3 bases, and 6 bases stayed unmatched. The germline V gene encodes CDR1 SGHAT and CDR2 FQNNGV. Here immunoSEQ multiplex PCR was the method, and the copy in TCRdb shows in-frame clones only, minus some. The sample has 340,000 or so clones; over 90% are singletons. The TCR sequence derives from a boy under two years old with tuberous sclerosis and intractable seizures. The sample in question was peripheral blood, obtained 4 to 6 months after surgery. J is TRBJ2-1 and V is TRBV11-2, with 8 bases lining up with TRBD2. The CDR3 is CASSPASGFYNEQFF. The CDR3 nucleotides are TGTGCCAGCAGCCCAGCTAGCGGGTTCTACAATGAGCAGTTCTTC.